These T cell receptor beta chains were read from a single sample in a study of blood T cell repertoires in COVID-19. The protocol was immunoSEQ multiplex PCR, while the TCRdb copy is restricted to in-frame clones and leaves out a portion. The sample has approximately 180,000 clones, under 90% seen once; the top ten hold 15% to 20%. The source material was peripheral blood. The source of these receptors is a person aged 70 to 85 with COVID-19, enrolled during active disease. CDR3s include the opening cysteine and the closing phenylalanine or tryptophan.

cdr3_aa j_call v_call
CASSRERGTGGAQYF TRBJ2-5 TRBV3-1/TRBV3-2
CASSSSTQGFTEAFF TRBJ1-1 TRBV7-9
CASSKSQATNEKLFF TRBJ1-4 TRBV10-2
CASSWDMGQPQHF TRBJ1-5 TRBV5-1
CASSLVPGSGANVLTF TRBJ2-6 TRBV5-1
CASRAGRNFYGYTF TRBJ1-2 TRBV28
CASSLEQYQPQHF TRBJ1-5 TRBV11-3
CASSPRQGRVGGYTF TRBJ1-2 TRBV3-1/TRBV3-2
CASSPGTSVGKETQYF TRBJ2-5 TRBV9
CASSYRGRGAYGYTF TRBJ1-2 TRBV6-5
CASSIAGGYEQYF TRBJ2-7 TRBV19
CASSPRQGLTGELFF TRBJ2-2 TRBV3-1/TRBV3-2
CASSLGGGTQYF TRBJ2-3 TRBV7-3
CASSLGDRSQETQYF TRBJ2-5 TRBV7-9
CASSLALAEIQETQYF TRBJ2-5 TRBV5-1
CASSLASSYNEQFF TRBJ2-1 TRBV11-3
CASRDRASVGAFF TRBJ1-1 TRBV19
CASSEAWDSHSPLHF TRBJ1-6 TRBV6-1
CASSPSNYGYTF TRBJ1-2 TRBV6-2/TRBV6-3
CASSYGVRQGPSEQYF TRBJ2-7 TRBV5-1
CASSAGYEQYF TRBJ2-7 TRBV9
CASSPGLGLNTEAFF TRBJ1-1 TRBV18
CATSRDYSGQTMNTEAFF TRBJ1-1 TRBV15
CASSPTDRGSNEQFF TRBJ2-1 TRBV6-6
CASSQGLAGSPSSYNEQFF TRBJ2-1 TRBV7-3
CASSPMGVAGQNTEAFF TRBJ1-1 TRBV3-1/TRBV3-2
CASSSTPGRTYEQYF TRBJ2-7 TRBV28
CASRTRGGQGDPEAFF TRBJ1-1 TRBV2
CASSQDRQVNTEAFF TRBJ1-1 TRBV4-3
CASSQRANSPLHF TRBJ1-6 TRBV3-1/TRBV3-2
CASSLFSGSSNEKLFF TRBJ1-4 TRBV28
CASNPFVAGSETQYF TRBJ2-5 TRBV19
CASSSLSGGYEQYF TRBJ2-7 TRBV5-6
CASSLAGQGPNTEAFF TRBJ1-1 TRBV5-4
CATSKGFVQKYTF TRBJ1-2 TRBV25-1